What follows are 16 T cell receptor beta chains derived from one specimen sequenced in a study of cytomegalovirus exposure and HLA in healthy donors. Primers for the PCR totalled 60 Vbeta and 13 Jbeta. The method was immunoSEQ multiplex PCR; TCRdb's version includes in-frame clones alone and lacks a portion of them. The sample lists around 130,000 clones; around 69% were seen once. The source material was PBMCs. Receptors originate from a human donor in good health.

V usage is TRBV28 and J usage is TRBJ2-1; 8 nucleotides line up with TRBD1. V trimming: 5 bases; J trimming: 0 bases; junction bases outside the gene matches: 6. This CDR3 contains 16 residues. CDR1 is MDHEN, CDR2 SYDVKM, per germline. CDR3 amino acids: CASSPAGTGSYNEQFF. CDR3 DNA sequence: TGTGCCAGCAGTCCGGCCGGGACAGGCTCCTACAATGAGCAGTTCTTC. Drawing the rest from reference TRBV28 and TRBJ2-1, the complete variable domain is DVKVTQSSRYLVKRTGEKVFLECVQDMDHENMFWYRQDPGLGLRLIYFSYDVKMKEKGDIPEGYSVSREKKERFSLILESASTNQTSMYLCASSPAGTGSYNEQFFGPGTRLTVL.

This chain connects TRBV11-2 to TRBJ2-1; TRBD1 aligns across 9 bases. The CDR3 length is 13 residues. Unmatched junction bases numbered 7, after V lost 9 bases and J lost 7 bases. The germline V gene has CDR1 SGHAT and CDR2 FQNNGV. The CDR3 DNA follows: TGTGCCAGTAACAGGGGGCCCCCTAATGAGCAGTTCTTC. Its protein product is CASNRGPPNEQFF. Full variable domain (remainder filled in from reference TRBV11-2 and TRBJ2-1): EAGVAQSPRYKIIEKRQSVAFWCNPISGHATLYWYQQILGQGPKLLIQFQNNGVVDDSQLPKDRFSAERLKGVDSTLKIQPAKLEDSAVYLCASNRGPPNEQFFGPGTRLTVL.

This chain joins TRBV6-6 and TRBJ2-7; 7 positions agree with TRBD1. This CDR3 spans 13 amino acids. Germline CDR1 MNHNY, CDR2 SVGAGI (reference sequence). Trimming at V came to 4 bases and at J to 3 bases, leaving 3 bases not matched to a gene. The CDR3 loop reads CASSSRGRYEQYF. CDR3 sequence (DNA): TGTGCCAGCAGTTCTAGGGGGCGCTACGAGCAGTACTTC.

This clone was picked up a small number of times. The chain employs TRBV30 and TRBJ2-1; no firm D call. The CDR3 runs 13 residues. CDR1 and CDR2 from the germline V gene are GTSNPN and SVGIG (reference sequence). Trimming pared 1 base from V and 0 bases from J, leaving 4 bases between. The CDR3 DNA reads as TGTGCCTGGAGTGGGAGCTCCTACAATGAGCAGTTCTTC. Translated: CAWSGSSYNEQFF.

In its sample, this clone was seen a few times. At one boundary the junction diverges from the germline segment, which might be a read error. This chain joins TRBV7-9 and TRBJ2-1; perhaps TRBD2 as D (6 bases). The CDR3 totals 16 residues. The germline gives CDR1 SEHNR, CDR2 FQNEAQ (reference sequence). The DNA of the CDR3 is TGTTCCAGCAGCTTAGCGCATGGCGGGAAGGCCAATGAGCAGTTCTTC. Protein sequence: CSSSLAHGGKANEQFF.

This clone is a singleton in its sample. V and J are TRBV2 and TRBJ2-1; D possibly corresponds to TRBD2 (6 bases). Trimming removed 4 bases at V and 3 bases at J, with 13 bases between. Germline CDR1 is SNHLY and CDR2 is FYNNEI. The length of the CDR3 is 15 residues. The DNA for the CDR3 is TGTGCCAGCAGTGTAGCGGAAGCGCTCTACAATGAGCAGTTCTTC. This translates into CASSVAEALYNEQFF.

In its sample, this clone was seen a few times. The chain carries TRBV28 and TRBJ2-3; 8 bases map to TRBD2. V trimming: 8 bases; J trimming: 7 bases; junction bases outside the gene matches: 14. CDR3 size: 15 residues. The germline CDR1 and CDR2 sequences are MDHEN and SYDVKM. This chain's CDR3 is CASGPAGVWTHTQYF. The CDR3 DNA reads TGTGCCAGCGGCCCAGCGGGAGTATGGACCCATACGCAGTATTTT. Based on the CDR3 plus reference TRBV28 and TRBJ2-3, the full variable domain is DVKVTQSSRYLVKRTGEKVFLECVQDMDHENMFWYRQDPGLGLRLIYFSYDVKMKEKGDIPEGYSVSREKKERFSLILESASTNQTSMYLCASGPAGVWTHTQYFGPGTRLTVL.

V gene TRBV28 combines with J gene TRBJ2-7; D might be TRBD2 (6 bases). Trimming removed 5 bases at V and 0 bases at J, with 11 bases between. CDR3 length equals 14 residues. Per the germline V gene, CDR1 is MDHEN and CDR2 is SYDVKM. Here the CDR3 reads CASSPRESSYEQYF. The CDR3 DNA is TGTGCCAGCAGTCCTCGGGAGTCCTCCTACGAGCAGTACTTC.

The chain combines TRBV27 with TRBJ2-7, with 9 bases matching TRBD1. V shed 6 bases, J shed 4 bases, and the junction held 7 bases outside the gene matches. The CDR3 runs to 14 residues. Per the germline V gene, CDR1 is MNHEY and CDR2 is SMNVEV (reference sequence). The CDR3 nucleotides are TGTGCCAGCAGGCCGGGACAGGGTTCATACGAGCAGTACTTC. It yields the protein CASRPGQGSYEQYF.

In DNA form, the CDR3 reads TGTGCCAGCAGCGTAGACCCAGGGAACGAGCAGTACTTC. This translates into CASSVDPGNEQYF. The chain joins TRBV9 to TRBJ2-7, with a tentative D call TRBD1 (5 bases). V was shortened by 0 bases and J by 5 bases, with 9 bases between the two germline ends. This CDR3 is 13 amino acids long. Per germline, CDR1 SGDLS and CDR2 YYNGEE.

This clone was picked up a small number of times. This chain connects TRBV29-1 to TRBJ1-6; D not resolved. The V gene lost 4 bases and the J gene lost 7 bases, with 11 bases spanning the gap. In germline, CDR1 is SQVTM, CDR2 ANQGSEA. CDR3 length: 13 residues. Here the CDR3 DNA reads TGCAGCGTTGCTGAGGGCGGGAATTCACCCCTCCACTTT. It yields the protein CSVAEGGNSPLHF.

The chain carries TRBV10-1 and TRBJ1-2, with D perhaps TRBD1 (6 bases). The CDR3 contains 15 residues. In germline, CDR1 is WNHNN, CDR2 SYGVQD (reference sequence). Trimming took 0 bases from V and 6 from J, leaving 14 bases between them. CDR3 sequence: CASSESPTGRDGYTF. The CDR3 DNA reads TGCGCCAGCAGTGAGTCCCCGACAGGCCGGGATGGCTACACCTTC.

This sequence joins TRBV30 and TRBJ2-1; D is possibly TRBD2 (6 bases). Germline CDR1 reads GTSNPN; CDR2 reads SVGIG (reference sequence). The CDR3 runs to 15 residues. The V end lost 3 bases, the J end lost 4 bases, and 16 bases lay between the germline ends. This CDR3 is CAWSPTSRKYNEQFF. For the CDR3, the DNA is TGTGCCTGGAGCCCAACTAGCAGAAAATACAATGAGCAGTTCTTC.

This clone occurred a few times. The chain couples TRBV30 to TRBJ2-2; D might be TRBD2 (5 bases). Trimming pared 8 bases from V and 1 base from J, leaving 11 bases between. CDR3 size: 13 residues. The germline V gene encodes CDR1 GTSNPN and CDR2 SVGIG (reference sequence). The CDR3 DNA reads as TGTGCCCTACAAGGACTGAACACCGGGGAGCTGTTTTTT. Its translation: CALQGLNTGELFF.

For this clone: This same CDR3 is encoded by further DNA sequences in the sample. The chain joins TRBV27 to TRBJ2-7, with D tentatively TRBD2 (6 bases). The CDR3 covers 13 residues. Trimming took 3 bases from V and 2 from J, leaving 8 bases between them. Germline loops: CDR1 MNHEY, CDR2 SMNVEV (reference sequence). CDR3 sequence: CASSFGGTYEQYF. Here the CDR3 DNA reads TGTGCCAGCAGTTTCGGAGGGACCTACGAGCAGTACTTC.

This clone was counted a few times. The rearrangement links TRBV15 to TRBJ2-3; TRBD1 agrees at 7 bases. CDR3 length: 14 residues. Germline values: CDR1 LNHNV, CDR2 YYDKDF (reference sequence). The J segment lost 9 bases and the V segment lost 0 bases, leaving 6 bases of the junction unmatched. CDR3 DNA sequence: TGTGCCACCAGCAGAGAAGGGGGCCCAGGGACGCAGTATTTT. It is translated as CATSREGGPGTQYF.